This TCR beta chain originates from a study of sequential checkpoint blockade in melanoma. About the research overall: Randomization was 1:1 between first-line nivolumab→ipilimumab and ipilimumab→nivolumab.

Noted treatment: randomized to nivolumab then ipilimumab (arm A) or the reverse (arm B). DNA-damaging chemotherapy had not been given to any patient beforehand. Sorted cells were live CD3+CD8+, lacking CD19 and CD56, from PBMCs. Some clones are missing from TCRdb's copy, which holds only in-frame ones; the method was immunoSEQ multiplex PCR. The sample contains 35,000 to 45,000 clones, 70% to 90% of which appear only once. Germline V gene data show CDR1 as MNHNY and CDR2 as SVGAGI (reference sequence). This CDR3 comprises 16 residues. Trimming took 5 bases from V and 1 from J, leaving 16 bases between them.

The rearrangement uses TRBV6-6 and TRBJ2-3; D possibly corresponds to TRBD2 (6 bases). Source: CD8+ T cells sorted from blood (inferred from file names), taken from a patient given nivolumab and ipilimumab in sequence. The receptor was isolated from a human donor with melanoma. The CDR3 DNA reads TGTGCCAGCAGTCCGTTTGCGGGGTCGGGCACAGATACGCAGTATTTT. Amino acids: CASSPFAGSGTDTQYF.